The rows below give T cell receptor beta chains drawn from one sample of a study of OX40 agonist ivuxolimab in advanced cancers. Measured with immunoSEQ multiplex PCR; TCRdb has only the in-frame clones, and not every one. This repertoire shows 65,000 to 95,000 clones, approximately 92% found once; its top ten account for around 4.8%. Sequenced here: CD4+ or CD8+ T cells sorted from blood, sampled in a trial of the OX40 agonist ivuxolimab. All receptors come from an adult with an advanced solid tumor such as melanoma, head and neck, liver or kidney cancer. Both conserved end residues are part of each CDR3. Fields, in order: V gene, D gene, clone size, J gene, CDR3 protein, CDR3 DNA. A D gene is named only where the DNA matches it firmly. Size tells how often a clone was seen (once, few, many) or the class of an expanded clone, and some rows leave it out.

v_call: TRBV2
d_call: NA
clone_size: NA
j_call: TRBJ2-3
cdr3_aa: CASSAGSGVTDTQYF
cdr3_nt: TGTGCCAGCAGTGCGGGTAGCGGAGTCACAGATACGCAGTATTTT

v_call: TRBV5-1
d_call: TRBD1
clone_size: NA
j_call: TRBJ2-1
cdr3_aa: CASSRGTGGPNEQFF
cdr3_nt: TGCGCCAGCAGCCGCGGGACAGGGGGACCCAATGAGCAGTTCTTC

v_call: TRBV2
d_call: TRBD1
clone_size: NA
j_call: TRBJ1-4
cdr3_aa: CASSRDRNEKLFF
cdr3_nt: TGTGCCAGCAGCCGGGACAGGAATGAAAAACTGTTTTTT

v_call: TRBV27
d_call: NA
clone_size: once
j_call: TRBJ1-1
cdr3_aa: CASSRGVGTEAFF
cdr3_nt: TGTGCCAGCAGTCGGGGGGTGGGGACTGAAGCTTTCTTT

v_call: TRBV5-1
d_call: TRBD1
clone_size: NA
j_call: TRBJ2-5
cdr3_aa: CASSSYRGVQTQYF
cdr3_nt: TGCGCCAGCAGCTCCTACAGGGGGGTACAGACCCAGTACTTC

v_call: TRBV2
d_call: NA
clone_size: NA
j_call: TRBJ2-5
cdr3_aa: CASSAPPGPQYF
cdr3_nt: TGTGCCAGCTCGGCTCCGCCAGGGCCCCAGTACTTC

v_call: TRBV27
d_call: NA
clone_size: NA
j_call: TRBJ2-1
cdr3_aa: CASSLQVRYNEQFF
cdr3_nt: TGTGCCAGCAGTTTACAGGTCCGGTACAATGAGCAGTTCTTC

v_call: TRBV19
d_call: NA
clone_size: NA
j_call: TRBJ2-2
cdr3_aa: CASSIGGYRELFF
cdr3_nt: TGTGCCAGTAGTATAGGGGGTTACCGGGAGCTGTTTTTT

v_call: TRBV6-5
d_call: NA
clone_size: NA
j_call: TRBJ2-6
cdr3_aa: CAARGVSGGANVLTF
cdr3_nt: TGTGCCGCAAGGGGGGTGTCTGGCGGGGCCAACGTCCTGACTTTC

v_call: TRBV7-9
d_call: TRBD2
clone_size: NA
j_call: TRBJ2-1
cdr3_aa: CASSPSGGRVHNEQFF
cdr3_nt: TGTGCCAGCAGCCCTTCTGGGGGGAGGGTTCACAATGAGCAGTTCTTC

v_call: TRBV5-6
d_call: NA
clone_size: NA
j_call: TRBJ2-7
cdr3_aa: CASSLTQGSYEQYF
cdr3_nt: TGTGCCAGCAGCTTGACCCAGGGGAGCTACGAGCAGTACTTC

v_call: TRBV30
d_call: NA
clone_size: NA
j_call: TRBJ2-2
cdr3_aa: CAWSRSANTGELFF
cdr3_nt: TGTGCCTGGTCGCGCTCCGCGAACACCGGGGAGCTGTTTTTT

v_call: TRBV18
d_call: NA
clone_size: NA
j_call: TRBJ2-2
cdr3_aa: CASSPQGSTTGELFF
cdr3_nt: TGTGCCAGCTCACCACAGGGGTCCACCACCGGGGAGCTGTTTTTT

v_call: TRBV7-2
d_call: NA
clone_size: NA
j_call: TRBJ2-7
cdr3_aa: CASSLYQAYEQYF
cdr3_nt: TGTGCCAGCAGCTTATATCAGGCGTACGAGCAGTACTTC

v_call: TRBV4-2
d_call: TRBD1
clone_size: once
j_call: TRBJ2-2
cdr3_aa: CASSQGNTGVTGELFF
cdr3_nt: TGTGCCAGCAGCCAGGGAAATACAGGGGTCACCGGGGAGCTGTTTTTT